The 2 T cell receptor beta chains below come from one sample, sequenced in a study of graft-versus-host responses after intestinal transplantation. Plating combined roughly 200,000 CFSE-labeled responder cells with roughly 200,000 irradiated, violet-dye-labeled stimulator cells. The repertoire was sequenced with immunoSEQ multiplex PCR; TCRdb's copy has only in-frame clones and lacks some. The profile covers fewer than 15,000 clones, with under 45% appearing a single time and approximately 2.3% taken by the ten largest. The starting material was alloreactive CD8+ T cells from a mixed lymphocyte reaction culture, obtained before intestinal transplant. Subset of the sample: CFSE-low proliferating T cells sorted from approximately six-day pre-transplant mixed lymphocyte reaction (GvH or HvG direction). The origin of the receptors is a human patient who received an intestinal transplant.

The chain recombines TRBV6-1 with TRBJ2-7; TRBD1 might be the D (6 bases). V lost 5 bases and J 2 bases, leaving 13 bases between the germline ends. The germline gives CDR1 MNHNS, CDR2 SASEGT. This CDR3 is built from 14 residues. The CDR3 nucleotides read TGTGCCAGCAGTCTTGGGACACCCCCCTACGAGCAGTACTTC. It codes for CASSLGTPPYEQYF.

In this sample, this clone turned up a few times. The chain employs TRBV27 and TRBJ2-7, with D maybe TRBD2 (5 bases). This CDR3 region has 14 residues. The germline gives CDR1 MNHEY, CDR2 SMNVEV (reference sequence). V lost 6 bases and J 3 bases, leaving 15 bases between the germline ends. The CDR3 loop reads CASSPRGLLYEQYF. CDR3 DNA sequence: TGTGCCAGCAGCCCTAGAGGGCTCCTCTACGAGCAGTACTTC.